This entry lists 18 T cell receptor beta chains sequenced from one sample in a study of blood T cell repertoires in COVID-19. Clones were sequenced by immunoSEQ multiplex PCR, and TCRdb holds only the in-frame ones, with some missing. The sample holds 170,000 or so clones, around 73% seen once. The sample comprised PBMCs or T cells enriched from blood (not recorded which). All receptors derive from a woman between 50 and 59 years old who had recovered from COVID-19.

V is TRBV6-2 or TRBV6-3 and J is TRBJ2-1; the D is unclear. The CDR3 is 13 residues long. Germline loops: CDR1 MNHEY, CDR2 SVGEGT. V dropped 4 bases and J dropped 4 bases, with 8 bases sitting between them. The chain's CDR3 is CASSFDSYNEQFF. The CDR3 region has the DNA TGTGCCAGCAGTTTCGACTCTTACAATGAGCAGTTCTTC.

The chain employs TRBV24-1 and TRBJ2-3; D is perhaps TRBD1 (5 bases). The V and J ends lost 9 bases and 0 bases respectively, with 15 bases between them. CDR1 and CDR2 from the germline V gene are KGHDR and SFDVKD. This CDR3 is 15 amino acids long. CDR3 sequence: CATAQGTGSTDTQYF. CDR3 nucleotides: TGTGCCACCGCCCAGGGTACCGGTAGCACAGATACGCAGTATTTT.

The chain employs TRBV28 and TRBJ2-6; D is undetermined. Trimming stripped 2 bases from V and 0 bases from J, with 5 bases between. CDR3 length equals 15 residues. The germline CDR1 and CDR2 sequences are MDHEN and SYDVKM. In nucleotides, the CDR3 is TGTGCCAGCAGTTTACAGGCCTCTGGGGCCAACGTCCTGACTTTC. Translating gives CASSLQASGANVLTF.

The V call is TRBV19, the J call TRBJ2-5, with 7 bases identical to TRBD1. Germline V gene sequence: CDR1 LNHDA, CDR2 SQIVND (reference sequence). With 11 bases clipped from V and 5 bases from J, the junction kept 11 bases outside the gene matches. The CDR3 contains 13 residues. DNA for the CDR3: TGTGCCTGTGGGGTGACAGGGTGGGAGACCCAGTACTTC. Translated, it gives CACGVTGWETQYF.

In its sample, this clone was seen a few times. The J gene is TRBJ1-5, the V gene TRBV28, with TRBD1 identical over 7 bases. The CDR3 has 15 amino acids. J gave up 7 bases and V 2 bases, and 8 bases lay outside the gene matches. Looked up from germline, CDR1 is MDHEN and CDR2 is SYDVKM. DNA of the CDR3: TGTGCCAGCAGTTTACGGGACAGAAAAGAACAGCCCCAGCATTTT. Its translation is CASSLRDRKEQPQHF.

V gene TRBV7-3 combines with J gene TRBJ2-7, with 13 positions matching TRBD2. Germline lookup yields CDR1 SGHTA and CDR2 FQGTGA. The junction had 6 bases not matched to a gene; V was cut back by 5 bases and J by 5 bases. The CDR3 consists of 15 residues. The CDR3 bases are TGTGCCAGCAGCCTTACTAGCGGGAGGGCAGACGAGCAGTACTTC. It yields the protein CASSLTSGRADEQYF.

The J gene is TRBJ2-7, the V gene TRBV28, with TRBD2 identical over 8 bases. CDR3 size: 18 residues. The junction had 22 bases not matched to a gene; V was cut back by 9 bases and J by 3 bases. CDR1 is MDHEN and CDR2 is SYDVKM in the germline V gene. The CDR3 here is CASALRSLAGPRLYEQYF. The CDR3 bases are TGTGCCAGTGCCCTTAGGTCGCTAGCGGGTCCCCGCCTCTACGAGCAGTACTTC.

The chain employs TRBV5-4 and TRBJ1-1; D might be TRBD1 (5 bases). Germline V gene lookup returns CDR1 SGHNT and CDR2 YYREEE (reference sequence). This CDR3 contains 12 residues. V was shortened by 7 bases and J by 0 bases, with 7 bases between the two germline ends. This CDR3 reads CASAGVNTEAFF. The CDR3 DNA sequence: TGTGCCAGCGCGGGGGTGAACACTGAAGCTTTCTTT.

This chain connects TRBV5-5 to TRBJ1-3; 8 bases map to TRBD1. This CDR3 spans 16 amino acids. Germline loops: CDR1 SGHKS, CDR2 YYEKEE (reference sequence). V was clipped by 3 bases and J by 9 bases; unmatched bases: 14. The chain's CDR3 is CASSSQGAFERGTIYF. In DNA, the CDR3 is TGTGCCAGCAGCTCCCAGGGGGCCTTCGAAAGGGGCACCATATATTTT.

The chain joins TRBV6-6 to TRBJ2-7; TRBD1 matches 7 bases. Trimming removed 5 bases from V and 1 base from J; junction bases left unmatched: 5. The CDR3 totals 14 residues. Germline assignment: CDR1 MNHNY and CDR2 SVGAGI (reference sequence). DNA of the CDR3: TGTGCCAGCAGTCACAAACAGGGGTCCTACGAGCAGTACTTC. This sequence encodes CASSHKQGSYEQYF.

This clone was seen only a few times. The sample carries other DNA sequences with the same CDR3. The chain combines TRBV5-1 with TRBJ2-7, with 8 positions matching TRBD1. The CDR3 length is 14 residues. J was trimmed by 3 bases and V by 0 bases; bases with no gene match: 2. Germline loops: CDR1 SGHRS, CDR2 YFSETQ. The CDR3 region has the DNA TGCGCCAGCAGCTTGGAAGGACAGGGCTACGAGCAGTACTTC. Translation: CASSLEGQGYEQYF.

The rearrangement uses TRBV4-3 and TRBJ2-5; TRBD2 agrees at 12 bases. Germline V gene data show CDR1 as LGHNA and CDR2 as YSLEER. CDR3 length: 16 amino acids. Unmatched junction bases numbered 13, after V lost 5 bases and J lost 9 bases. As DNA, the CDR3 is TGCGCCAGCAGCTCGACGACTAGCGGGAGACCAGGGGCCCAGTACTTC. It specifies CASSSTTSGRPGAQYF.

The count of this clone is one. The CDR3 spells CASSIPLRERGHNEQFF. The CDR3 DNA follows: TGTGCCAGTAGTATCCCTCTGCGCGAGCGGGGGCACAATGAGCAGTTCTTC. The chain has TRBV19 and TRBJ2-1, with 8 positions matching TRBD2. In germline, CDR1 is LNHDA, CDR2 SQIVND (reference sequence). The CDR3 consists of 17 residues. The V gene end was trimmed by 3 bases and the J gene end by 5 bases; junction bases not matched to a gene: 12.

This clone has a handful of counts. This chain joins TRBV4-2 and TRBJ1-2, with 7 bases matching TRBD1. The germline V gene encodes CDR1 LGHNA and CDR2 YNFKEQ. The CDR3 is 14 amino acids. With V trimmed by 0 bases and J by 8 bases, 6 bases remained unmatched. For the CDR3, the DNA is TGTGCCAGCAGCCAAGACGAGGGGGCGGGCGGCTACACCTTC. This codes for CASSQDEGAGGYTF.

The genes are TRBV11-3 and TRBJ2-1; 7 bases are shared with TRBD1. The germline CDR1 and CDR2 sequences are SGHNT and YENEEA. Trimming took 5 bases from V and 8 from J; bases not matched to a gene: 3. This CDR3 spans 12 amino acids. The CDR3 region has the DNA TGTGCCAGCAGCCTCGACAGGGATGAGCAGTTCTTC. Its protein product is CASSLDRDEQFF.

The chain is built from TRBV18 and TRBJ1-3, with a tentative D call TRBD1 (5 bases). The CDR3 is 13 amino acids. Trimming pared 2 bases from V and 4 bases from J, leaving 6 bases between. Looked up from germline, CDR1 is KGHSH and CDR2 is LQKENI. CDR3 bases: TGTGCCAGCTCACCAGGGGCCGGAAACACCATATATTTT. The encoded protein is CASSPGAGNTIYF. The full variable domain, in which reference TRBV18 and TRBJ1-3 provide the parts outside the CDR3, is NAGVMQNPRHLVRRRGQEARLRCSPMKGHSHVYWYRQLPEEGLKFMVYLQKENIIDESGMPKERFSAEFPKEGPSILRIQQVVRGDSAAYFCASSPGAGNTIYFGEGSWLTVV.

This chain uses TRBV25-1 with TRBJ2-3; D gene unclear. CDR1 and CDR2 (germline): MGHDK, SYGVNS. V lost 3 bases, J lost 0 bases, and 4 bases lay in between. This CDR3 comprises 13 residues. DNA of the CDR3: TGTGCCAGCAGTGACCATAGCACAGATACGCAGTATTTT. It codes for CASSDHSTDTQYF.

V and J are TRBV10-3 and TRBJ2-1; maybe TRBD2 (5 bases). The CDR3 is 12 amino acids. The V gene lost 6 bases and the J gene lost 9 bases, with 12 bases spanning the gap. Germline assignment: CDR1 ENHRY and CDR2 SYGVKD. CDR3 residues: CAIRVTGGEQFF. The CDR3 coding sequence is TGTGCCATCAGGGTGACTGGAGGTGAGCAGTTCTTC.